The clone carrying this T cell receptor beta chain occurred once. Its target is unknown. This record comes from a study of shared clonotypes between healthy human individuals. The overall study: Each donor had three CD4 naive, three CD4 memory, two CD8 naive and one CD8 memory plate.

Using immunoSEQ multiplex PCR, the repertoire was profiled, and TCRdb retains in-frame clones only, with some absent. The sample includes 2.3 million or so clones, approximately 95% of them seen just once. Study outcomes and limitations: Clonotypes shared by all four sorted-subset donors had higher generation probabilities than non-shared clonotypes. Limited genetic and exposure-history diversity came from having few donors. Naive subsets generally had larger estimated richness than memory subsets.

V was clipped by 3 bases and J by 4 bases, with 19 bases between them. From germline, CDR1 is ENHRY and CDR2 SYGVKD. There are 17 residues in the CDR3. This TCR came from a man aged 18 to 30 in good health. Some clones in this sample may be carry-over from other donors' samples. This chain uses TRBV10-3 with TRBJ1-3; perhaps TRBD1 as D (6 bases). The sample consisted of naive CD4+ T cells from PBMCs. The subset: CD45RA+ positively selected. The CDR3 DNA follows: TGTGCCATCAGTGACCTGCACAGGGAAATGTACGGAAACACCATATATTTT. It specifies CAISDLHREMYGNTIYF.